This TCR beta chain was recorded in a study of cytomegalovirus exposure and HLA in healthy donors. This CDR3 has 15 amino acids. V shed 1 base and J 3 bases; nucleotides not matched to a gene: 6. Germline-derived CDR1 and CDR2 are SEHNR and FQNEAQ (reference sequence). Both 60 Vbeta primers and 13 Jbeta primers went into the PCR. Sequenced by immunoSEQ multiplex PCR; TCRdb stores in-frame clones only, minus some. The data show 200,000 to 250,000 clones, 76% seen once. Sample: PBMCs. The sequence was collected from a man between 18 and 35 years old in good health and CMV-seronegative. This chain connects TRBV7-9 to TRBJ2-7; 7 nucleotides align to TRBD2. CDR3 nucleotides: TGTGCCAGCAGCTTAGAGGGAGGGCCAGACTACGAGCAGTACTTC. Protein sequence: CASSLEGGPDYEQYF.